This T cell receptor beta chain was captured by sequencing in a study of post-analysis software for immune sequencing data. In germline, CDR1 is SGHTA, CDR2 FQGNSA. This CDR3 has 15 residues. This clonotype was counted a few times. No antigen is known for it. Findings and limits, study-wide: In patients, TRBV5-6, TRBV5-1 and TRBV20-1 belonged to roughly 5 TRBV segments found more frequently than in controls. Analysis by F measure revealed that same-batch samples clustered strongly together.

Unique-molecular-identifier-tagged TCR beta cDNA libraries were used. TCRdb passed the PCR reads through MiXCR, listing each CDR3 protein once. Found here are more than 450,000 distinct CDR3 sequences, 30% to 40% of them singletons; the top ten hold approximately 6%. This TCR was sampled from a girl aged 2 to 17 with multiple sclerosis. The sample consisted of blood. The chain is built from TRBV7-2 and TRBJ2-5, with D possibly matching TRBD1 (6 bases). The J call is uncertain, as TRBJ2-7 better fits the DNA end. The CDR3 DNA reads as TGTGCCAGCAGCCTCACATTGGACAGAAGCTACGAGCAGTACTTC. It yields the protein CASSLTLDRSYEQYF.